This is a list of T cell receptor beta chains from one sample in a study of T cells expressing NK-cell markers. Following a re-call of the 5' RACE reads, TCRdb has one entry per CDR3 protein and lacks DNA. This repertoire includes 350,000 to 400,000 distinct CDR3 sequences. The sequencing sample was made of blood T cells: a sorted CD56 or NKG2C T cell subset, CD4+ or CD8+ T cells, or bulk PBMC T cells (not recorded which). Receptor source: a woman aged 50 to 60 in good health. Each CDR3 is given with its conserved first and last residue.

cdr3_aa,v_call,j_call
CASSLRGQDLEQYF,TRBV5-1,TRBJ2-7
CASTGALATTTRGGRTEQFF,TRBV23-1,TRBJ2-1
CASSINGPNQPQHF,TRBV21-1,TRBJ1-5
CASSLRLEPIYGYTF,TRBV12-3/TRBV12-4,TRBJ1-2
CATSDLTSPYEQYF,TRBV24-1,TRBJ2-7
CSAREEGAKNIQYF,TRBV20-1,TRBJ2-4
CASSTPTGSVQETQYF,TRBV5-1,TRBJ2-5
CASSSPGFPMGKSGTNTGELFF,TRBV27,TRBJ2-2
CASSFEGGDIQYF,TRBV27,TRBJ2-4
CASSPPGVYPSYNEQFF,TRBV5-1,TRBJ2-1
CSAVGNFYGYTF,TRBV29-1,TRBJ1-2
CSARGVVGGNTIYF,TRBV20-1,TRBJ1-3
CASSQVANNEQFF,TRBV3-1,TRBJ2-1
CASSAFDPGSMAGELFF,TRBV5-1,TRBJ2-2
CASLPAQGAKNIQYF,TRBV27,TRBJ2-4
CASSPRSYEQFF,TRBV3-1,TRBJ2-1
CASSQDPGLAGNNEQFF,TRBV3-1,TRBJ2-1
CASSKGGRTYQDTIYF,TRBV27,TRBJ1-3
CASTNGETDTQYF,TRBV9,TRBJ2-3
CASSLVTSGPLYNEQFF,TRBV7-2,TRBJ2-1
CSARDGSRSHNEQFF,TRBV20-1,TRBJ2-1
CSIKTSGRADTQYF,TRBV29-1,TRBJ2-3
CSARHVSYEQYF,TRBV20-1,TRBJ2-7
CASSLVEAFQETQYF,TRBV5-1,TRBJ2-5
CSVGRGLLDYEQYF,TRBV29-1,TRBJ2-7
CASTGDRAEKLFF,TRBV5-6,TRBJ1-4
CASRAQPKETQYF,TRBV2,TRBJ2-5
CSVGAGTGAGELFF,TRBV29-1,TRBJ2-2
CASSPGLFTSTDTQYF,TRBV5-1,TRBJ2-3
CASSQVVGQGDGYTF,TRBV4-1,TRBJ1-2
CASSLAGGPLIQETQYF,TRBV25-1,TRBJ2-5
CASSYRDNNSPLHF,TRBV5-1,TRBJ1-6